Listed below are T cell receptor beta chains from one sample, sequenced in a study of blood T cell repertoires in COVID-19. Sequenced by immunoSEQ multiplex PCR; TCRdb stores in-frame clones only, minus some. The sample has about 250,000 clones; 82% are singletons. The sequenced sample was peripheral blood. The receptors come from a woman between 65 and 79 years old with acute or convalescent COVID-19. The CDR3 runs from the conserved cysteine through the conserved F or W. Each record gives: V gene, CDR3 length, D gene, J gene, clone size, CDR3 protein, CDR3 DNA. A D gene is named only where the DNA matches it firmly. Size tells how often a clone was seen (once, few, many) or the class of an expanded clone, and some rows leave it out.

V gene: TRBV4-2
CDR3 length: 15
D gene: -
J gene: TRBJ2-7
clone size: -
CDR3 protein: CASSQDVKGTYEQYF
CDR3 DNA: TGTGCCAGCAGCCAAGACGTAAAGGGGACCTACGAGCAGTACTTC

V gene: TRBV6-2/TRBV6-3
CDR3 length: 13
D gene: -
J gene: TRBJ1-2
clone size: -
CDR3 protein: CASSKQGTYGYTF
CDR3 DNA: TGTGCCAGCAGTAAACAGGGAACCTATGGCTACACCTTC

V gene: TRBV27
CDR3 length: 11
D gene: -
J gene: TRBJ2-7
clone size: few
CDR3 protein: CASRKNNEQYF
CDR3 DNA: TGTGCCAGCAGAAAAAATAACGAGCAGTACTTC

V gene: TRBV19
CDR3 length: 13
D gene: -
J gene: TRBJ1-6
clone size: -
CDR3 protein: CASRVTENSPLHF
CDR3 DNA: TGTGCCAGTAGAGTGACAGAAAATTCACCCCTCCACTTT

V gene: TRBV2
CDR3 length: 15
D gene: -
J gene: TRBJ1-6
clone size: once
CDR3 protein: CASSEDRGFGSPLHF
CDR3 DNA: TGTGCCAGCAGTGAAGATAGGGGTTTTGGTTCACCCCTCCACTTT

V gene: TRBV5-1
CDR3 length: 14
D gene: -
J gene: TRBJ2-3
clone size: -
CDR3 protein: CASSLDRSTDTQYF
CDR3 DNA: TGCGCCAGCAGCCTGGACAGATCCACAGATACGCAGTATTTT

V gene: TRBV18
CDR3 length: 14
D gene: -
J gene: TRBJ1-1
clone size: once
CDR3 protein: CASSPRQSGTEAFF
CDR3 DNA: TGTGCCAGCTCACCAAGACAGTCTGGGACTGAAGCTTTCTTT

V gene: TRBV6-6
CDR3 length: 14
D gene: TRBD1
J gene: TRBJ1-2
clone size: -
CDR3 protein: CASSVTGEGYGYTF
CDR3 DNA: TGTGCCAGCAGCGTGACAGGGGAAGGGTATGGCTACACCTTC

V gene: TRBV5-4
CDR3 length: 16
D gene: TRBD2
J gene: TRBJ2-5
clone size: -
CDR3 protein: CASSPRLAGRVETQYF
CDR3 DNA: TGTGCCAGCAGCCCAAGACTAGCGGGGCGGGTAGAGACCCAGTACTTC

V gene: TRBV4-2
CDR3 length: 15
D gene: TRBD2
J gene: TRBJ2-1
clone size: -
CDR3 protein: CASSQGQGGRNEQFF
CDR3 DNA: TGTGCCAGCAGCCAAGGCCAGGGAGGGAGGAATGAGCAGTTCTTC

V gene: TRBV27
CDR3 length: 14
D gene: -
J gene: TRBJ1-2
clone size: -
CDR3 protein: CASSLSGRFYGYTF
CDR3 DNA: TGTGCCAGCAGTTTATCAGGCAGGTTCTATGGCTACACCTTC

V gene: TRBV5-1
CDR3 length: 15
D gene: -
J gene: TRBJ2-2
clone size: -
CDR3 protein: CASREGGLNTGELFF
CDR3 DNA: TGCGCCAGCAGGGAAGGGGGTCTGAACACCGGGGAGCTGTTTTTT

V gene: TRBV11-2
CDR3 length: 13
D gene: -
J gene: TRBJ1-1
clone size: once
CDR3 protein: CASSLVPRTEAFF
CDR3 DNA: TGTGCCAGCAGCTTAGTACCCAGAACTGAAGCTTTCTTT

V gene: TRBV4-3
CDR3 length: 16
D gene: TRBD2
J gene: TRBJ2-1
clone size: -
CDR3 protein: CASSQSLAGTYNEQFF
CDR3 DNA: TGCGCCAGCAGCCAGTCACTAGCGGGGACTTACAATGAGCAGTTCTTC

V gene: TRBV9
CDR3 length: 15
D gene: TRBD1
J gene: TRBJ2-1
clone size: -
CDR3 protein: CASSVGQGAYNEQFF
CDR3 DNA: TGTGCCAGCAGCGTGGGACAGGGGGCTTACAATGAGCAGTTCTTC

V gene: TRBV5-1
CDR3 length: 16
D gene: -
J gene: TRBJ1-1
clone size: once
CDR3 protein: CASSLAGGAYGTEAFF
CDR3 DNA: TGCGCCAGCAGCTTGGCCGGGGGGGCGTACGGCACTGAAGCTTTCTTT

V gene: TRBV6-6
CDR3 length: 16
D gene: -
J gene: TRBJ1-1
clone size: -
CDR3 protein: CASSYPSEQARTEAFF
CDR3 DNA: TGTGCCAGCAGTTACCCGAGCGAACAGGCTAGAACTGAAGCTTTCTTT

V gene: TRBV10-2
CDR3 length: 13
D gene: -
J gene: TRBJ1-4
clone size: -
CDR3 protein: CASSGVANEKLFF
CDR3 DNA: TGCGCCAGCAGCGGGGTCGCTAATGAAAAACTGTTTTTT

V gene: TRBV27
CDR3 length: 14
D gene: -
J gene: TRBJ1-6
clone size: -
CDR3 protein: CASSPGGWNSPLHF
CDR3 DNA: TGTGCCAGCAGTCCGGGGGGGTGGAATTCACCCCTCCACTTT

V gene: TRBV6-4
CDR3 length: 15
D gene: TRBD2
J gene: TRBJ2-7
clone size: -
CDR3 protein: CASSREAGGTYEQYF
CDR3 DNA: TGTGCCAGCAGTCGGGAAGCGGGGGGCACCTACGAGCAGTACTTC

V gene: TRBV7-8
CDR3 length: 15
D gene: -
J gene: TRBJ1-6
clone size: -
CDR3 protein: CASSLDRNSNSPLHF
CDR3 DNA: TGTGCCAGCAGCTTAGATCGTAATTCCAATTCACCCCTCCACTTT

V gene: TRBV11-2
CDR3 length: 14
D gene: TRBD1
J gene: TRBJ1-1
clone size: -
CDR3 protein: CASSLGQGSTEAFF
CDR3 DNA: TGTGCCAGCAGCTTAGGACAGGGTAGCACTGAAGCTTTCTTT

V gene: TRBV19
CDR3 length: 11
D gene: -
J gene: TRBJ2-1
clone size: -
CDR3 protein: CASSMHTEQFF
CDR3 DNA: TGTGCCAGTAGTATGCACACTGAGCAGTTCTTC

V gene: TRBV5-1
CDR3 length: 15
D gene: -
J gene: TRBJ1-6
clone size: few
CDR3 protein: CASSLEAGVNSPLHF
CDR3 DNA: TGCGCCAGCAGCTTGGAGGCAGGGGTTAATTCACCCCTCCACTTT

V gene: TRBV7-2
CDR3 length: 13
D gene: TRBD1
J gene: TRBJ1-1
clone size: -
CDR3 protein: CASNTGENTEAFF
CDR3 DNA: TGTGCCAGCAACACAGGGGAGAACACTGAAGCTTTCTTT

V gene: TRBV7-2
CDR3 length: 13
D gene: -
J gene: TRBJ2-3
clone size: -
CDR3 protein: CASSLFGTDTQYF
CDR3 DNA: TGTGCCAGCAGCTTGTTCGGCACAGATACGCAGTATTTT

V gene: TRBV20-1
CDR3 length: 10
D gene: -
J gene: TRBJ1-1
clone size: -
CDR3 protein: CSAMTDQAFF
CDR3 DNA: TGCAGTGCGATGACAGATCAAGCTTTCTTT

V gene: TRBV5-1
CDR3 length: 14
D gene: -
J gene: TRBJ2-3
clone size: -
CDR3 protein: CASSLYRSTDTQYF
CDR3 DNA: TGCGCCAGCAGCTTATACCGGTCGACAGATACGCAGTATTTT

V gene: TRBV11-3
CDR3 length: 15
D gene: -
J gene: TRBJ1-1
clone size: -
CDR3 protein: CASSLDRGMNTEAFF
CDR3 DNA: TGTGCCAGCAGCTTAGATCGGGGGATGAACACTGAAGCTTTCTTT

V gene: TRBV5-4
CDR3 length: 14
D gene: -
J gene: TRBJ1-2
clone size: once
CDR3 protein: CASSLSGSNYGYTF
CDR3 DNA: TGTGCCAGCAGCTTATCAGGGTCTAACTATGGCTACACCTTC

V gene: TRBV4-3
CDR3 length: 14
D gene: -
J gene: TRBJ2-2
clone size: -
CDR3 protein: CASSQDSRAGELFF
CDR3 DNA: TGCGCCAGCAGCCAAGATAGTCGAGCCGGGGAGCTGTTTTTT

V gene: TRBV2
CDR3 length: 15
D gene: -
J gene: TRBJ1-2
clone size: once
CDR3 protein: CASSVGSEANYGYTF
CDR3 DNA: TGTGCCAGCAGTGTCGGGTCAGAAGCTAACTATGGCTACACCTTC

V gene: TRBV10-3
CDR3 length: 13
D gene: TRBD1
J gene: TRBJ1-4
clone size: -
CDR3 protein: CAISDRGNEKLFF
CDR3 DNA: TGTGCCATCAGCGACAGGGGGAATGAAAAACTGTTTTTT

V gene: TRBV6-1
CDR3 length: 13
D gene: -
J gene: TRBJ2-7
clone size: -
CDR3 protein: CASSEPRVYEQYF
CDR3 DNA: TGTGCCAGCAGTGAACCCAGGGTGTACGAGCAGTACTTC

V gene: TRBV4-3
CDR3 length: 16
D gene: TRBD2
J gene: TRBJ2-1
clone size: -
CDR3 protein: CASSQVGRGGYNEQFF
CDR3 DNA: TGCGCCAGCAGCCAAGTGGGGCGGGGGGGTTACAATGAGCAGTTCTTC

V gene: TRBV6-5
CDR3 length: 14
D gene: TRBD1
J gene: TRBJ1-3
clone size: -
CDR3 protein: CASIIDRAGNTIYF
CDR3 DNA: TGTGCCAGCATCATCGACAGGGCTGGAAACACCATATATTTT

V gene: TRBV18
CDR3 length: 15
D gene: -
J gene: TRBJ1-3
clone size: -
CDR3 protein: CASSPPGSSGNTIYF
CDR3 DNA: TGTGCCAGCTCACCACCGGGGAGCTCTGGAAACACCATATATTTT

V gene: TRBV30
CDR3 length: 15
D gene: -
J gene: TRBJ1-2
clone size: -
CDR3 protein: CAWSPGHGFSMSYTF
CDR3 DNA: TGTGCCTGGAGTCCGGGACACGGGTTCTCTATGAGCTACACCTTC

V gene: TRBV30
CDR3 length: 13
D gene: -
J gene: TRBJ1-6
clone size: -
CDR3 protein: CAWSLQKGSPLHF
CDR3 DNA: TGTGCCTGGAGCCTACAGAAAGGTTCACCCCTCCACTTT

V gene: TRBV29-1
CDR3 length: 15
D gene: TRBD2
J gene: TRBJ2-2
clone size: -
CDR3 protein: CSVMVAGGPTGELFF
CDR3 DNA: TGCAGCGTGATGGTAGCGGGGGGCCCCACCGGGGAGCTGTTTTTT

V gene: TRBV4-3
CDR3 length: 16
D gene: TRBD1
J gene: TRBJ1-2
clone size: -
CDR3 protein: CASSHDRGVSLYGYTF
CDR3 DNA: TGCGCCAGCAGCCACGACAGGGGGGTTAGCCTCTATGGCTACACCTTC

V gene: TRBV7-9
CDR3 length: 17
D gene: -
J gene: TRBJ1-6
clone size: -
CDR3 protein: CASRGGRGSSYNSPLHF
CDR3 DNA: TGTGCCAGCAGGGGAGGGAGGGGTAGTTCCTATAATTCACCCCTCCACTTT

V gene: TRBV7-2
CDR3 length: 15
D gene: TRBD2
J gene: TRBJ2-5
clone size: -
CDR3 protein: CASSLSRGGRETQYF
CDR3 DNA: TGTGCCAGCAGCTTGTCGCGGGGGGGCCGGGAGACCCAGTACTTC

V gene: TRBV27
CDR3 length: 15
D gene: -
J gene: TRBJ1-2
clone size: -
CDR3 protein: CASRGGGRPNYGYTF
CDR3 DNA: TGTGCCAGCAGAGGGGGGGGGCGCCCAAACTATGGCTACACCTTC

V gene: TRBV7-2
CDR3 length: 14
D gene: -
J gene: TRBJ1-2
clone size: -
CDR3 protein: CASSFLPAADGYTF
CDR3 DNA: TGTGCCAGCAGCTTTCTCCCCGCGGCAGACGGCTACACCTTC

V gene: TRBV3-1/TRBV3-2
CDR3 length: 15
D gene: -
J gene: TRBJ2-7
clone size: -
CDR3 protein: CASSPSGRGQYEQYF
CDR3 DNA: TGTGCCAGCAGCCCCTCCGGGAGGGGGCAATACGAGCAGTACTTC

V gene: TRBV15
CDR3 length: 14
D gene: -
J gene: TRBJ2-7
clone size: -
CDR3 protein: CATSRDWLGVEQYF
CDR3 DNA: TGTGCCACCAGCAGAGATTGGTTAGGGGTCGAGCAGTACTTC

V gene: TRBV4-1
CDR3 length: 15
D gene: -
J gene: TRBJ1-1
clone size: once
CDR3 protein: CASSGEAGVRTEAFF
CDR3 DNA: TGCGCCAGCAGCGGTGAGGCAGGGGTTCGCACTGAAGCTTTCTTT

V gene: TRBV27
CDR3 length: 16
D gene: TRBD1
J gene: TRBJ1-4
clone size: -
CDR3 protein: CASSLYGTGRREKLFF
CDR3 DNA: TGTGCCAGCAGTTTATATGGGACAGGGCGGCGGGAAAAACTGTTTTTT

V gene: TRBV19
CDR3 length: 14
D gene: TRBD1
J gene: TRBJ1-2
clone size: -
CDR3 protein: CASKRDRVGYGYTF
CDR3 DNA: TGTGCCAGTAAAAGGGACAGGGTAGGGTATGGCTACACCTTC

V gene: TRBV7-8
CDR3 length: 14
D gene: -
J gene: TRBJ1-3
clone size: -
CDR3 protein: CASSLANSGNTIYF
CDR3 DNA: TGTGCCAGCAGCTTAGCTAATTCTGGAAACACCATATATTTT

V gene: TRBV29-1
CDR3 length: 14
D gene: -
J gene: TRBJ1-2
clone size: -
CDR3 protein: CSVEPQDSNYGYTF
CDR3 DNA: TGCAGCGTGGAACCCCAGGACTCTAACTATGGCTACACCTTC